This TCR beta chain came from a study of CD8+ T cells in alopecia areata. Study details: Scoring of severity for treated patients was based on percentage of affected scalp area.

The CDR3 sequence is 14 residues long. V dropped 4 bases and J dropped 3; count of bases not matched to a gene: 6. Germline values: CDR1 MRHNA, CDR2 SNTAGT. RNA was extracted and reverse transcribed into cDNA as the sequencing template. Produced via immunoSEQ multiplex PCR; TCRdb's table is partial and in-frame only. Among more than 150,000 clones listed, around 51% were seen once. Treatment given: oral pan-JAK inhibitor, 5-10 mg twice daily. Study-level points and caveats: Patients displayed less clarity in TCR sharing than mice, a finding possibly related to HLA.

Comments on this clone: Its antigen is unknown.

The TCR sequence derives from a human donor with alopecia areata. The chain employs TRBV6-4 and TRBJ2-7; 7 nucleotides align to TRBD1. The sample was CD8+ T cells sorted from blood, taken around week 53, from a patient treated with tofacitinib. CDR3 protein: CASSGRGQNYEQYF. Here the CDR3 DNA reads TGTGCCAGCAGTGGCAGGGGACAGAACTACGAGCAGTACTTC.